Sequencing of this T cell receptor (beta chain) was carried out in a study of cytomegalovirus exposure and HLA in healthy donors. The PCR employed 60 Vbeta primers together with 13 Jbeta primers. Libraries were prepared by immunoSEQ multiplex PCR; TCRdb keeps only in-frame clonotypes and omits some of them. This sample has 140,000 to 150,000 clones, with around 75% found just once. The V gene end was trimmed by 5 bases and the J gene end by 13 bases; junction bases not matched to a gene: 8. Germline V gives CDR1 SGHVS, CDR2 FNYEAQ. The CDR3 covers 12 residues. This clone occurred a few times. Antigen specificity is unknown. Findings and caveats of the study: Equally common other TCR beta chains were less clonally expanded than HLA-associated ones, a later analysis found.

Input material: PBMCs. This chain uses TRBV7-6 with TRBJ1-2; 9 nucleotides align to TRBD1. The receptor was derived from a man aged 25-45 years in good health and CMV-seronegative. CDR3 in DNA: TGTGCCAGCAGCCGGGACAGGGAAAATCTCACCTTC. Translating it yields CASSRDRENLTF.